This TCR beta chain was identified in a study of T cell changes during pregnancy in multiple sclerosis. This clone appeared a single time. Assay: immunoSEQ multiplex PCR; the TCRdb copy retains only in-frame clones and omits some. The sample carries about 74,000 clones, roughly 92% recorded once. With 5 bases removed from V and 0 bases from J, the gap between germline ends came to 14 bases. The CDR3 is 16 residues long. Per the germline V gene, CDR1 is SGHVS and CDR2 is FQNEAQ. This sequence joins TRBV7-8 and TRBJ2-4; no clear D gene. The sample in question was peripheral blood, obtained after pregnancy. The sequence derives from a female donor in good health, enrolled as a control in a pregnancy study. CDR3 in amino acids: CASSPMRVLAKNIQYF. CDR3 coding DNA: TGTGCCAGCAGCCCGATGCGAGTTCTAGCCAAAAACATTCAGTACTTC.